This entry describes one TCR beta chain. Antigen specificity is unknown. The TCRbeta library was prepared with unique molecular identifiers. TCRdb analysed the PCR reads with MiXCR anew, one entry per CDR3 protein. The sample gives about a million distinct CDR3 sequences, about 26% of which show up once; roughly 31% is in the top ten. These data come from a study of T-cell reconstitution after alpha-beta-depleted transplantation in children. Whole-study findings and limits: T-cell counts and diversity were attributed mostly to newly produced T cells one year after transplant. Several hundred expanded graft clones reportedly were the source of alpha-beta T cells about two months after transplant. For some patients, TCRbeta diversity was high at day 60 because of recipient T cells and thymic progenitors that survived.

CDR1 is DFQATT and CDR2 is SNEGSKA in the germline V gene (reference sequence). There are 14 residues in the CDR3. The V and J ends lost 5 bases and 10 bases, in that order; junction bases with no gene match: 9. The TCR sequence derives from a boy under two years old who had a stem cell transplant for SCID, so the T cells may come from the graft donor. Sequencing used PBMCs, mostly from graft donor cells, obtained 360 days after TCRalphabeta/CD19-depleted stem cell transplant. The chain combines TRBV20-1 with TRBJ2-1, with 12 bases identical to TRBD2. CDR3 in amino acids: CSALASGGAGEQFF. As DNA, the CDR3 is TGCAGTGCTCTGGCTAGCGGGGGGGCCGGGGAGCAGTTCTTC.